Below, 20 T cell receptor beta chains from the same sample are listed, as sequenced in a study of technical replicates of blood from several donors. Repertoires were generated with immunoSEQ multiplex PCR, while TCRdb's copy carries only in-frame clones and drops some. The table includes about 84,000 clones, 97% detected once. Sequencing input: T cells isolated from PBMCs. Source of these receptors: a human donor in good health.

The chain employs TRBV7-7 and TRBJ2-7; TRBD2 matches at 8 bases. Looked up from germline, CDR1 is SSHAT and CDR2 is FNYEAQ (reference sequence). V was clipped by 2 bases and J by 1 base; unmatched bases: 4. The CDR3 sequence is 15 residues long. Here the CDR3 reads CASSLSASGSYEQYF. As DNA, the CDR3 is TGTGCCAGCAGCTTATCGGCTAGCGGGTCCTACGAGCAGTACTTC.

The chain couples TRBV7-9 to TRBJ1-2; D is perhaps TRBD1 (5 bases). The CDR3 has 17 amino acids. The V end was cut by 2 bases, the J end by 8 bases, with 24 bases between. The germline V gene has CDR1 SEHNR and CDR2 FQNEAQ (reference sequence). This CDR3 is CASSLYGGDGAYVGYTF. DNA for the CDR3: TGTGCCAGCAGCTTATACGGCGGGGACGGAGCCTATGTGGGCTACACCTTC. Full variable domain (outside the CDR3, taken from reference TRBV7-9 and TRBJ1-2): DTGVSQNPRHKITKRGQNVTFRCDPISEHNRLYWYRQTLGQGPEFLTYFQNEAQLEKSRLLSDRFSAERPKGSFSTLEIQRTEQGDSAMYLCASSLYGGDGAYVGYTFGSGTRLTVV.

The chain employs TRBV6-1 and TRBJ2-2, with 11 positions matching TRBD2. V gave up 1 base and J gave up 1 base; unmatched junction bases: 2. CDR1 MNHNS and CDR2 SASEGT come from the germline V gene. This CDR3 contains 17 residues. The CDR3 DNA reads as TGTGCCAGCAGTGAAGGGCTAGCGGGAGGGAACACCGGGGAGCTGTTTTTT. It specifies CASSEGLAGGNTGELFF.

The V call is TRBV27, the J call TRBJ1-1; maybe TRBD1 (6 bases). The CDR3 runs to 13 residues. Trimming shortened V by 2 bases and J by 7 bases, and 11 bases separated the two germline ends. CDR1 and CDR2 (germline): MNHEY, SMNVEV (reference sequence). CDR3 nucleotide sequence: TGTGCCAGCAGTTTAACCCAGGGGAGTGAAGCTTTCTTT. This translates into CASSLTQGSEAFF.

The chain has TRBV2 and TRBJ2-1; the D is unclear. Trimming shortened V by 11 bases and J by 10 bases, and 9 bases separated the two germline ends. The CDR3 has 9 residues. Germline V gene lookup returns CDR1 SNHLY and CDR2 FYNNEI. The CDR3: CAPRAEQFF. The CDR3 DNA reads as TGTGCCCCACGAGCCGAGCAGTTCTTC.

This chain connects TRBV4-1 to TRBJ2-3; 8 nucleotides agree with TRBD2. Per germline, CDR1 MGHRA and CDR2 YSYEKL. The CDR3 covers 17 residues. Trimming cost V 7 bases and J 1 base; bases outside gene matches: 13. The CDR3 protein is CASTRKREGGRTDTQYF. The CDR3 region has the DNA TGCGCCAGCACTCGAAAACGGGAGGGCGGTCGCACAGATACGCAGTATTTT.

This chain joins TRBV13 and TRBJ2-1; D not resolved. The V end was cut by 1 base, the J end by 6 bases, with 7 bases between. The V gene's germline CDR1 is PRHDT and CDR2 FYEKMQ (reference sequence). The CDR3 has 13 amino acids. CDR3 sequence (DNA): TGTGCCAGCAGCTTAGTAGCCCCCAATGAGCAGTTCTTC. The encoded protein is CASSLVAPNEQFF.

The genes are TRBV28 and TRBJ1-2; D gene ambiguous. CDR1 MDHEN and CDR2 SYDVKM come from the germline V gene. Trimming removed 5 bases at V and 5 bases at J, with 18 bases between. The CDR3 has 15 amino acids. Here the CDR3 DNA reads TGTGCCAGCAGTACTCTCCTAAGGGAGTCATATGGCTACACCTTC. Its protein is CASSTLLRESYGYTF.

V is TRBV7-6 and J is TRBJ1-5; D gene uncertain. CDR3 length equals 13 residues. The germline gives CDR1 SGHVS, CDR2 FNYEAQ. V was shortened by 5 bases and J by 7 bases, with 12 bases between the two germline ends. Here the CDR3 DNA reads TGTGCCAGCAGCCGAACGAGTTACCAGCCCCAGCATTTT. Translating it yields CASSRTSYQPQHF.

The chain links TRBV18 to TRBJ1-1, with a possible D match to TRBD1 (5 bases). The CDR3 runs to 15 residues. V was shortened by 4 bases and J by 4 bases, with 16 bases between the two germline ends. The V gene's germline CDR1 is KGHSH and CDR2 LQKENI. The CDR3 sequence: CASSRTDGGTTEAFF. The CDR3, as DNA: TGTGCCAGCTCACGAACCGATGGGGGGACCACTGAAGCTTTCTTT.

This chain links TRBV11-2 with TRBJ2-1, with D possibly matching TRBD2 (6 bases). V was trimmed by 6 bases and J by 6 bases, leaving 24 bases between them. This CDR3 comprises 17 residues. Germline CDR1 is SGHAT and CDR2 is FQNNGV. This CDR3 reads CASRQPGVGRLVNEQFF. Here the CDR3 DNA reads TGTGCCAGCAGACAACCCGGTGTAGGGAGGCTGGTCAATGAGCAGTTCTTC.

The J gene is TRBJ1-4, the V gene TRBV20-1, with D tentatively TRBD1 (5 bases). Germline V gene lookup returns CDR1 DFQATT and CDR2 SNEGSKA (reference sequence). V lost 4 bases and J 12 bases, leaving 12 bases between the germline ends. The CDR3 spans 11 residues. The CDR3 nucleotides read TGCAGTGCTAAACAGGTTTTGGAACTGTTTTTT. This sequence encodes CSAKQVLELFF.

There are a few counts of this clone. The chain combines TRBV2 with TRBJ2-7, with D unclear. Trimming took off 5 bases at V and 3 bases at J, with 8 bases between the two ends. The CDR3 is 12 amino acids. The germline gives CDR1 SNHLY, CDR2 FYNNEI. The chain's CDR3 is CASSLDIYEQYF. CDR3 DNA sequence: TGTGCCAGCAGTTTAGACATCTACGAGCAGTACTTC.

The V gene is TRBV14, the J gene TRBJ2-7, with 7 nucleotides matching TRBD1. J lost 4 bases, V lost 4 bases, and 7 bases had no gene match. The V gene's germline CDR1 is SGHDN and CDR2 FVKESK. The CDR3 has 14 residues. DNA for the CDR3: TGTGCCAGCAGCCCCCGGGACAGCCTTTACGAGCAGTACTTC. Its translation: CASSPRDSLYEQYF. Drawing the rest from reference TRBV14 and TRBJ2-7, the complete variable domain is EAGVTQFPSHSVIEKGQTVTLRCDPISGHDNLYWYRRVMGKEIKFLLHFVKESKQDESGMPNNRFLAERTGGTYSTLKVQPAELEDSGVYFCASSPRDSLYEQYFGPGTRLTVT.

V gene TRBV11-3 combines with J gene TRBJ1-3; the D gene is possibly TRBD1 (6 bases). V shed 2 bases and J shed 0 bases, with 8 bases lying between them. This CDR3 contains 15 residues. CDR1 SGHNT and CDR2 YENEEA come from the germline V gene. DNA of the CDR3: TGTGCCAGCAGCTTACCCAGGGGCTCTGGAAACACCATATATTTT. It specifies CASSLPRGSGNTIYF.

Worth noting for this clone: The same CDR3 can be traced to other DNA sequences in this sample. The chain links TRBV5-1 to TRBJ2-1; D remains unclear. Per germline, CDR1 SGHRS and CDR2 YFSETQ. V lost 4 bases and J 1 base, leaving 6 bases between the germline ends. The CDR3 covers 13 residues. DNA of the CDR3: TGCGCCAGCAGCCTAAGTTCCTACAATGAGCAGTTCTTC. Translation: CASSLSSYNEQFF.

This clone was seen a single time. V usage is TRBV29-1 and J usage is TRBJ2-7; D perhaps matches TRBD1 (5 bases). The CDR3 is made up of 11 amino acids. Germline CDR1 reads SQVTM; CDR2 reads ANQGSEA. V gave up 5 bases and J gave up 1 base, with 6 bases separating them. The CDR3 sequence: CSVRGSYEQYF. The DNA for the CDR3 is TGCAGCGTTAGGGGATCCTACGAGCAGTACTTC.

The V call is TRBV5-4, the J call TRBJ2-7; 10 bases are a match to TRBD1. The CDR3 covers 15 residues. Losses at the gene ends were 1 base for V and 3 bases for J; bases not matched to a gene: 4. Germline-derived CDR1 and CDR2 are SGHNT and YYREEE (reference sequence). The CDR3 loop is CASSLMDRGYYEQYF. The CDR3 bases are TGTGCCAGCAGCTTGATGGACAGGGGGTACTACGAGCAGTACTTC.

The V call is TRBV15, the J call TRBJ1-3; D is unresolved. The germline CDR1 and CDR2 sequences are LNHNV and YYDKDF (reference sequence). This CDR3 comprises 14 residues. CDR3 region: CATGRAYSGNTIYF. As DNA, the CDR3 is TGTGCGACCGGGCGGGCTTACTCTGGAAACACCATATATTTT.

The CDR3 bases are TGCAGCGTTGGATTGGCGGGAGATCTTTACGAGCAGTACTTC. It yields the protein CSVGLAGDLYEQYF. The J gene is TRBJ2-7, the V gene TRBV29-1; 7 bases are shared with TRBD2. Germline trimming cut 4 bases from V and 4 bases from J; bases unmatched to any gene: 10. The CDR3 extends over 14 amino acids. Germline V gives CDR1 SQVTM, CDR2 ANQGSEA.